This T cell receptor (beta chain) comes out of a study of cytomegalovirus exposure and HLA in healthy donors. Study-wide results and caveats: Productive rates of about 87% or about 30% were seen for most TCR beta V segments in an earlier analysis. Certain indistinguishable V segments, among them TRBV6-2 and TRBV6-3, were excluded. Presence/absence results assume similar sequencing depth per donor, which may not hold. Later analysis showed most CMV-associated TCR beta chains appearing HLA-restricted.

Of note for this clone: Its antigen is still unknown.

Germline V gene data show CDR1 as KGHSH and CDR2 as LQKENI. V was shortened by 2 bases and J by 3 bases, with 10 bases between the two germline ends. The CDR3 is 14 amino acids. PCR involved 60 Vbeta and 13 Jbeta primers. Using immunoSEQ multiplex PCR, the repertoire was profiled, and TCRdb retains in-frame clones only, with some absent. Of 130,000 or so clones listed, 65% to 85% are singletons. Source material: PBMCs. This clonotype originated in a man aged 45-60 years in good health and CMV-seronegative. This sequence joins TRBV18 and TRBJ1-1, with D possibly TRBD1 on 5 matching bases. The CDR3 coding sequence is TGTGCCAGCTCACCAGATAGGGGTTACACTGAAGCTTTCTTT. It codes for CASSPDRGYTEAFF.